A single sample gave rise to the 2 T cell receptor beta chains below, sequenced in a study of blood T cell repertoires in COVID-19. Method: immunoSEQ multiplex PCR; TCRdb's copy keeps in-frame clones and lacks some. The sample records about 52,000 clones, around four fifths being singletons. Sequencing was carried out using peripheral blood. The receptors here all came from a man between 65 and 79 years old with active COVID-19.

The chain links TRBV19 to TRBJ2-2; possibly TRBD2 for D (5 bases). CDR1 and CDR2 from the germline V gene are LNHDA and SQIVND (reference sequence). This CDR3 has 13 residues. The V end was cut by 4 bases, the J end by 5 bases, with 8 bases between. The CDR3, as DNA: TGTGCCAGTAGTACCGGGATAACCGGGGAGCTGTTTTTT. It codes for CASSTGITGELFF.

V gene TRBV7-9 combines with J gene TRBJ2-1, with 9 bases matching TRBD1. Germline trimming cut 2 bases from V and 4 bases from J; bases unmatched to any gene: 6. The germline CDR1 and CDR2 sequences are SEHNR and FQNEAQ (reference sequence). The CDR3 totals 16 residues. The CDR3, as DNA: TGTGCCAGCAGCTTAAGGCCCGGGACAGGGTACAATGAGCAGTTCTTC. Amino acids: CASSLRPGTGYNEQFF. Filled out from reference TRBV7-9 and TRBJ2-1, the complete variable domain reads DTGVSQNPRHKITKRGQNVTFRCDPISEHNRLYWYRQTLGQGPEFLTYFQNEAQLEKSRLLSDRFSAERPKGSFSTLEIQRTEQGDSAMYLCASSLRPGTGYNEQFFGPGTRLTVL.